Following are 8 T cell receptor beta chains from one sample sequenced in a study of fetal regulatory T cell absence and autoimmunity. The assay was immunoSEQ multiplex PCR, and TCRdb's table has in-frame clones only and misses some. The sample includes around 100,000 clones, around 72% seen only once; the top ten take about 2.1%. The specimen was pancreas tissue. The receptors derive from a male donor with IPEX syndrome.

CDR3 residues: CASSLGLRGANGYTF. CDR3 in DNA: TGTGCCAGCAGCTTAGGGCTCCGGGGGGCGAATGGCTACACCTTC. This sequence joins TRBV13 and TRBJ1-2; maybe TRBD1 (6 bases). Trimming pared 0 bases from V and 6 bases from J, leaving 14 bases between. The CDR3 covers 15 residues. Germline CDR1 is PRHDT and CDR2 is FYEKMQ (reference sequence).

This chain joins TRBV7-6 and TRBJ2-7; TRBD1 matches 7 bases. Germline trimming cut 6 bases from V and 5 bases from J; bases unmatched to any gene: 7. Germline CDR1 and CDR2: SGHVS and FNYEAQ. This CDR3 has 13 residues. CDR3 sequence reads: CASRPQGTNEQYF. In nucleotides, the CDR3 is TGTGCCAGCAGGCCACAGGGGACAAACGAGCAGTACTTC.

CDR3 nucleotides: TGTGCCAGCAGCCCCTGGACTAGCGGGGCCCAAGAGACCCAGTACTTC. As protein: CASSPWTSGAQETQYF. This chain uses TRBV9 with TRBJ2-5; 12 positions agree with TRBD2. Germline-derived CDR1 and CDR2 are SGDLS and YYNGEE. With V trimmed by 4 bases and J by 1 base, 5 bases remained unmatched. The CDR3 runs 16 residues.

The table lists this clone with a count of one. The J gene is TRBJ1-4, the V gene TRBV5-1, with D perhaps matching TRBD1 (5 bases). The CDR3 runs to 15 residues. V was pared by 3 bases and J by 3 bases, with 12 bases between. Germline V gives CDR1 SGHRS, CDR2 YFSETQ. For the CDR3, the DNA is TGCGCCAGCAGCTCCTTGGGGGGTGCTAATGAAAAACTGTTTTTT. This gives the protein CASSSLGGANEKLFF.

In this sample, this clone turned up a few times. This chain uses TRBV30 with TRBJ1-1; D ambiguous. The CDR3 covers 14 residues. The germline V gene has CDR1 GTSNPN and CDR2 SVGIG (reference sequence). Trimming removed 2 bases from V and 0 bases from J, with 10 bases in between. The CDR3 nucleotides are TGTGCCTGGAGTAGGACGGTTATGAACACTGAAGCTTTCTTT. It translates to CAWSRTVMNTEAFF.

In its sample, this clone was seen once. V usage is TRBV29-1 and J usage is TRBJ1-3, with 9 nucleotides matching TRBD1. Germline-derived CDR1 and CDR2 are SQVTM and ANQGSEA. The CDR3 runs to 14 residues. V lost 7 bases, J lost 4 bases, and 8 bases stayed unmatched. CDR3: CSARDRAEGNTIYF. The CDR3 bases are TGCAGCGCCCGGGACAGGGCAGAAGGAAACACCATATATTTT.

The chain couples TRBV9 to TRBJ2-7, with 8 bases that match TRBD1. Germline V gene data show CDR1 as SGDLS and CDR2 as YYNGEE. CDR3 size: 14 residues. Trimming at V came to 0 bases and at J to 9 bases, leaving 8 bases not matched to a gene. CDR3 nucleotide sequence: TGTGCCAGCAGCGTAGACTACAGGGGGGTGTGGCAGTACTTC. Protein sequence: CASSVDYRGVWQYF.

The chain recombines TRBV29-1 with TRBJ1-2; TRBD1 is a possible D gene (6 bases). Trimming pared 7 bases from V and 8 bases from J, leaving 20 bases between. This CDR3 contains 13 residues. Looked up from germline, CDR1 is SQVTM and CDR2 is ANQGSEA. The CDR3, as DNA: TGCAGCGCAACGGGGGGGCGGAAGGACGGCTACACCTTC. Translating it yields CSATGGRKDGYTF. The whole variable domain, filled in from reference TRBV29-1 and TRBJ1-2, reads SAVISQKPSRDICQRGTSLTIQCQVDSQVTMMFWYRQQPGQSLTLIATANQGSEATYESGFVIDKFPISRPNLTFSTLTVSNMSPEDSSIYLCSATGGRKDGYTFGSGTRLTVV.